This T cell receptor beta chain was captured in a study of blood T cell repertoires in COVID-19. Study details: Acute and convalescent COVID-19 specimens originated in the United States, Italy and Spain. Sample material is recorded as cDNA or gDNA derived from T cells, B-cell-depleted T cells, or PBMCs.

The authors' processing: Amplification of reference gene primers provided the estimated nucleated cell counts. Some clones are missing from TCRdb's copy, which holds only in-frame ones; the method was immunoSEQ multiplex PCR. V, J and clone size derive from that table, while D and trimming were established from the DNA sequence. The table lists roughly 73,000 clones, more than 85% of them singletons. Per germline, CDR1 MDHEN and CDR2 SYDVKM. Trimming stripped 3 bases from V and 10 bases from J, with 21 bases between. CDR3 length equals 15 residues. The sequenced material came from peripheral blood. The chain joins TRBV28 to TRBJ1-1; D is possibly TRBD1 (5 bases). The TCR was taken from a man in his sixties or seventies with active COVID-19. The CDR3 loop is CASSFPGGVLMGAFF. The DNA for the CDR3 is TGTGCCAGCAGTTTCCCGGGGGGGGTTCTTATGGGAGCTTTCTTT. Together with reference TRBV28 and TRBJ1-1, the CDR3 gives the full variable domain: DVKVTQSSRYLVKRTGEKVFLECVQDMDHENMFWYRQDPGLGLRLIYFSYDVKMKEKGDIPEGYSVSREKKERFSLILESASTNQTSMYLCASSFPGGVLMGAFFGQGTRLTVV.